This TCR beta chain was sequenced for a study of blood T cell repertoires in COVID-19. Across the whole study: In each case, the material was cDNA or gDNA derived from T cells, B-cell-depleted T cells, or PBMCs.

With 5 bases clipped from V and 3 bases from J, the junction kept 5 bases outside the gene matches. Germline V gives CDR1 MGHDK, CDR2 SYGVNS. The CDR3 covers 14 residues. Study processing details: Reference gene primer amplification yielded estimated nucleated cell counts. The method was immunoSEQ multiplex PCR; TCRdb's version includes in-frame clones alone and lacks a portion of them. For V, J and clone size, that table is used; D and trimming come from the DNA. The sample shows tens of thousands of clones, approximately 90% of them seen only once. The J gene is TRBJ1-1, the V gene TRBV25-1; 8 bases agree with TRBD1. Material for sequencing was peripheral blood. The receptor's source is a woman of 80 years or more with acute or convalescent COVID-19. The DNA for the CDR3 is TGTGCCAGCAGTAACCAGGGGGCTCACACTGAAGCTTTCTTT. It encodes CASSNQGAHTEAFF.